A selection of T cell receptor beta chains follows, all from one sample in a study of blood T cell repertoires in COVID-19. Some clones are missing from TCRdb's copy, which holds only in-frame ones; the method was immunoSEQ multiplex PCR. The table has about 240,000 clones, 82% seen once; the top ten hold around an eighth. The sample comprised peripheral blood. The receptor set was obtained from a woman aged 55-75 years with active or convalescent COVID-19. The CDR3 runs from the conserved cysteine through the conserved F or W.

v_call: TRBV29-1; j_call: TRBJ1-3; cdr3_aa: CSATETGTSGNTIYF
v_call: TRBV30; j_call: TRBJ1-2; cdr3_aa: CGHRDRVYGYTF
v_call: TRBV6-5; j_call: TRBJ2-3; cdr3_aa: CASSYSFGQAGDTQYF
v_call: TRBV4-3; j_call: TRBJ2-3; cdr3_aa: CASSQEGGDPAQYF
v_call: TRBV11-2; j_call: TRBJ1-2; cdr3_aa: CASSPNSYGYTF
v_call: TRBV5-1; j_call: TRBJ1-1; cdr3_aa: CASKFGPRTELNTEAFF
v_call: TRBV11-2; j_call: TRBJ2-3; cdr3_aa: CASSLQPSGGAGDTQYF
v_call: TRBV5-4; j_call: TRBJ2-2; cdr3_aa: CASSSPGSRGVTGELFF
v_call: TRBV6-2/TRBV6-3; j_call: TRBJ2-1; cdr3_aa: CASSYGLNNEQFF
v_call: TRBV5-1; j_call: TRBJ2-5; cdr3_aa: CASRPPGQGGETQYF
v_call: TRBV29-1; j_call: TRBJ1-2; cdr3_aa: CSVSSGYTF
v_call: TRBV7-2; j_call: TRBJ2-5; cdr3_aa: CASSSSGWWETQYF
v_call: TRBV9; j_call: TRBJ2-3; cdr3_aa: CASSVAGQPTRDTQYF
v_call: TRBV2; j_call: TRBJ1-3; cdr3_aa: CASRQGTGDGNTIYF
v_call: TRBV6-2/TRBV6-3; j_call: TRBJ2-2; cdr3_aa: CASSRGLAGGLTTGELFF
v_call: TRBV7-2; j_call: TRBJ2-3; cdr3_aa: CASSLSGGPWADTQYF
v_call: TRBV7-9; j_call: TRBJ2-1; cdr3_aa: CASSPPGGGSYNEQFF
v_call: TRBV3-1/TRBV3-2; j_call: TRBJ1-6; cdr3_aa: CASSQTGAPTSPLHF
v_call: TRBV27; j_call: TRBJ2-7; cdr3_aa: CASSLGTSGGYEQYF
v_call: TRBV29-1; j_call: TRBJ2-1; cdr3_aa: CSVEIFNEQFF
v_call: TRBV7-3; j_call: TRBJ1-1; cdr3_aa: CASSSTGMNTEAFF
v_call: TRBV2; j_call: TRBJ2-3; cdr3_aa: CASRSQGSSNTQYF
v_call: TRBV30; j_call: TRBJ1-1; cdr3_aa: CAWSSTRQAEAFF
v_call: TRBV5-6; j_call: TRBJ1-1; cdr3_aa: CASTRTGGTEAFF
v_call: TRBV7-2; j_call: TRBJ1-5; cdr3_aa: CASSPVVGLNQPQHF
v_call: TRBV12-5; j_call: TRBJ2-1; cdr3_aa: CASGSTGLTYNEQFF
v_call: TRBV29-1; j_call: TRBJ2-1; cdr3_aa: CSVEEGQGINEQFF
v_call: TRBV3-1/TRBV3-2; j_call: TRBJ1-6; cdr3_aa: CASSRDAVENSPLHF
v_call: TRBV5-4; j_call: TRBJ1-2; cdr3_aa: CASSPNRVNYGYTF
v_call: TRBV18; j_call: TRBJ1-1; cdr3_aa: CASSPMGQAPNTEAFF
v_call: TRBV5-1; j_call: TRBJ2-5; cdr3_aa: CASSLAVGGLETQYF
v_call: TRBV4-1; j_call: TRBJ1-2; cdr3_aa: CASSPRTAPNYGYTF
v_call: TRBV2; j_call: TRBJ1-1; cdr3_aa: CASEAAQGVGFVAFF
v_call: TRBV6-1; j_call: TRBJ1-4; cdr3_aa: CASEYGGGNEKLFF
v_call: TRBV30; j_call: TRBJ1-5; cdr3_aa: CAWDPGTGGNQPQHF
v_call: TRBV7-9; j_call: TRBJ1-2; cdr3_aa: CASSSQTATYGYTF
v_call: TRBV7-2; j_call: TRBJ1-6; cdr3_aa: CASSLHSGSPLHF
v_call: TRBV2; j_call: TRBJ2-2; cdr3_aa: CASRTGQGAPNTGELFF
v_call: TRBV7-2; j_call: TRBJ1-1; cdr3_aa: CASSSQGNTEAFF
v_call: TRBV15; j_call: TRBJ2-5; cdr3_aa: CATSRERGGGRETQYF
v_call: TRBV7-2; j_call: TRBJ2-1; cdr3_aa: CASSSPGYNEQFF
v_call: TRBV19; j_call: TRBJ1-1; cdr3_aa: CASSQGQGALTEAFF
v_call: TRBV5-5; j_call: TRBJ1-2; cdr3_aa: CASRSQRGGGYGYTF
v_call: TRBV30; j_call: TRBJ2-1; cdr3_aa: CAWSQGLAHNEQFF
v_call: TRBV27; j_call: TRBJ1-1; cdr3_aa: CASSFNRGTEAFF
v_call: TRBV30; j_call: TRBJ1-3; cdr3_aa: CAWTVARSGISGNTIYF
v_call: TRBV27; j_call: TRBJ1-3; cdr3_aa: CASGTLISGNTIYF
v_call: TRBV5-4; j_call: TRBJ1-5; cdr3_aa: CASSLGGGGPGQPQHF
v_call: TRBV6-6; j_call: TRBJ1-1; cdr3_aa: CASILGGPQRPFF
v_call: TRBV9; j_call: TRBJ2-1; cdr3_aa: CASSARTSGGNEQFF
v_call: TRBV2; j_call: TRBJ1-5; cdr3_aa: CASSHATGGYGNQPQHF
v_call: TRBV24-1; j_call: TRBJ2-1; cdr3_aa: CATSQGPSSYNEQFF
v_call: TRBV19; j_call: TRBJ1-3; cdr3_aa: CASSDLPGTGNTIYF
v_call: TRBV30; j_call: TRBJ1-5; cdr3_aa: CAWGGQGNQPQHF
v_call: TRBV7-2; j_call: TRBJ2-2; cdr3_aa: CASSLQGLSGELFF
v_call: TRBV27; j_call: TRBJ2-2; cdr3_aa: CASSTQTGGAAYPGELFF
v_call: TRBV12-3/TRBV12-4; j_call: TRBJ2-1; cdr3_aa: CASTSGTYNEQFF